A single sample gave rise to the 31 T cell receptor beta chains below, sequenced in a study of blood T cell repertoires in COVID-19. The table came from immunoSEQ multiplex PCR; TCRdb's copy has only in-frame clones and leaves some out. The data contain about 170,000 clones, roughly 84% of them singletons. The sequencing input was peripheral blood. These receptors came from a woman of 80 years or more with active or convalescent COVID-19.

In this sample, this clone turned up many times. The chain carries TRBV28 and TRBJ1-6; D gene unclear. Trimming removed 6 bases from V and 9 bases from J, with 18 bases in between. The CDR3 consists of 15 residues. The germline V gene encodes CDR1 MDHEN and CDR2 SYDVKM. The CDR3 DNA follows: TGTGCCAGCAGCCCCTACCTGGGCAGCGGTTCACCCCTCCACTTT. It translates to CASSPYLGSGSPLHF.

This sequence joins TRBV10-3 and TRBJ2-5, with D possibly being TRBD2 (6 bases). CDR1 is ENHRY and CDR2 is SYGVKD in the germline V gene. CDR3 length: 15 amino acids. V lost 7 bases, J lost 4 bases, and 19 bases lay in between. The CDR3 here is CAITRERGDLETQYF. In DNA form, the CDR3 reads TGTGCCATCACCAGGGAGCGTGGGGACTTAGAGACCCAGTACTTC.

The chain links TRBV19 to TRBJ2-2; maybe TRBD1 (7 bases). Trimming took off 0 bases at V and 6 bases at J, with 17 bases between the two ends. CDR1 LNHDA and CDR2 SQIVND come from the germline V gene (reference sequence). The CDR3 is 17 amino acids. CDR3 in amino acids: CASSIDPGGIGAGELFF. The CDR3 coding sequence is TGTGCCAGTAGTATAGATCCAGGGGGGATAGGGGCCGGGGAGCTGTTTTTT.

This clone has more than one count but fewer than ten. This chain uses TRBV19 with TRBJ2-3; TRBD2 matches at 11 bases. The CDR3 length is 14 residues. Trimming took 10 bases from V and 4 from J; bases not matched to a gene: 7. Germline V lookup: CDR1 LNHDA, CDR2 SQIVND (reference sequence). In nucleotides, the CDR3 is TGTGCCACCTCACTAGCGGGAGTCTCAGATACGCAGTATTTT. Protein product: CATSLAGVSDTQYF.

On this clone: Other DNA sequences of this sample code for an identical CDR3. V usage is TRBV5-1 and J usage is TRBJ2-1, with unresolved D. V was clipped by 0 bases and J by 1 base, with 5 bases between them. The CDR3 runs to 14 residues. Germline CDR1 SGHRS, CDR2 YFSETQ. The CDR3 reads CASSLAGSYNEQFF. The CDR3 DNA reads TGCGCCAGCAGCTTGGCCGGGTCCTACAATGAGCAGTTCTTC.

This sequence joins TRBV27 and TRBJ1-2, with D possibly TRBD1 on 6 matching bases. The germline gives CDR1 MNHEY, CDR2 SMNVEV (reference sequence). The CDR3 is 13 residues long. V lost 5 bases to trimming and J lost 0 bases, with 7 bases between them. The CDR3 loop is CASSGTSNYGYTF. The CDR3 nucleotides read TGTGCCAGCAGTGGGACATCTAACTATGGCTACACCTTC.

The chain links TRBV7-9 to TRBJ1-3; D is perhaps TRBD1 (6 bases). The CDR3 totals 14 residues. With 5 bases removed from V and 3 bases from J, the gap between germline ends came to 11 bases. Germline assignment: CDR1 SEHNR and CDR2 FQNEAQ (reference sequence). The CDR3 DNA sequence: TGTGCCAGCAGCCTACAGGGTAGTGGAAACACCATATATTTT. Encoded protein: CASSLQGSGNTIYF.

V gene TRBV19 combines with J gene TRBJ2-1; D unclear. Trimming pared 6 bases from V and 5 bases from J, leaving 14 bases between. The CDR3 has 14 residues. Germline assignment: CDR1 LNHDA and CDR2 SQIVND (reference sequence). CDR3 loop: CASSPGVADNEQFF. The CDR3, as DNA: TGTGCCAGTAGCCCCGGAGTAGCCGACAATGAGCAGTTCTTC.

This chain joins TRBV3-1 (or the pseudogene TRBV3-2) and TRBJ2-3; 10 nucleotides agree with TRBD2. Germline CDR1 is LGHDT and CDR2 is YNNKEL (reference sequence). With 6 bases clipped from V and 3 bases from J, the junction kept 3 bases outside the gene matches. The CDR3 has 14 residues. CDR3 sequence (DNA): TGTGCCAGCAGGGCTAGCGGGGGTACAGATACGCAGTATTTT. Translated: CASRASGGTDTQYF.

The chain recombines TRBV19 with TRBJ2-7, with D possibly matching TRBD2 (5 bases). V was trimmed by 4 bases and J by 7 bases, leaving 20 bases between them. Germline CDR1 LNHDA, CDR2 SQIVND (reference sequence). The CDR3 sequence is 15 residues long. The CDR3 nucleotides read TGTGCCAGTAGTAACCTCCTCAGCAGGCCGGGGGAGCAGTACTTC. Protein sequence: CASSNLLSRPGEQYF.

The genes are TRBV7-9 and TRBJ1-6, with no clear D. The V end lost 5 bases, the J end lost 8 bases, and 13 bases lay between the germline ends. The germline V gene has CDR1 SEHNR and CDR2 FQNEAQ (reference sequence). The CDR3 sequence is 14 residues long. CDR3: CASSPGEGYSPLHF. The CDR3 bases are TGTGCCAGCAGCCCCGGGGAGGGTTATTCACCCCTCCACTTT.

The chain recombines TRBV28 with TRBJ1-5; 11 bases map to TRBD1. Trimming took 7 bases from V and 1 from J; bases not matched to a gene: 12. This CDR3 contains 18 residues. Germline V gene lookup returns CDR1 MDHEN and CDR2 SYDVKM. This CDR3 is CASTLWGDRGSSNQPQHF. In DNA form, the CDR3 reads TGTGCCAGCACCTTATGGGGGGACAGGGGGAGCAGCAATCAGCCCCAGCATTTT.

This clone was observed many times. This rearrangement joins TRBV3-1 (or the pseudogene TRBV3-2) to TRBJ1-2; D is undetermined. Trimming removed 0 bases from V and 5 bases from J, with 13 bases in between. The CDR3 length is 15 residues. Germline V gene sequence: CDR1 LGHDT, CDR2 YNNKEL (reference sequence). In DNA, the CDR3 is TGTGCCAGCAGCCAAGACGACGGGGAATGGTATGGCTACACCTTC. It translates to CASSQDDGEWYGYTF.

This sequence joins TRBV7-8 and TRBJ2-1, with 13 positions matching TRBD2. Germline V gene sequence: CDR1 SGHVS, CDR2 FQNEAQ. V lost 6 bases, J lost 1 base, and 6 bases stayed unmatched. This CDR3 has 17 residues. CDR3 bases: TGTGCCAGCAGTCAAGGACTAGCGGGAGTATCCTACAATGAGCAGTTCTTC. Protein: CASSQGLAGVSYNEQFF.

This clone was counted a single time. The chain combines TRBV5-4 with TRBJ1-1, with 8 bases that match TRBD1. Germline lookup yields CDR1 SGHNT and CDR2 YYREEE (reference sequence). Unmatched junction bases numbered 5, after V lost 4 bases and J lost 0 bases. This CDR3 region has 15 residues. DNA of the CDR3: TGTGCCAGCAGCCCTTTGACAGGGGTGAACACTGAAGCTTTCTTT. It is translated as CASSPLTGVNTEAFF. The variable domain in full, completed from reference TRBV5-4 and TRBJ1-1, reads ETGVTQSPTHLIKTRGQQVTLRCSSQSGHNTVSWYQQALGQGPQFIFQYYREEENGRGNFPPRFSGLQFPNYSSELNVNALELDDSALYLCASSPLTGVNTEAFFGQGTRLTVV.

The gene calls are TRBV18 and TRBJ2-1; D unclear. The V and J ends lost 4 bases and 0 bases respectively, with 4 bases between them. The germline V gene encodes CDR1 KGHSH and CDR2 LQKENI. This CDR3 has 13 residues. CDR3 residues: CASSLSSYNEQFF. For the CDR3, the DNA is TGTGCCAGCTCACTGAGCTCCTACAATGAGCAGTTCTTC.

The rearrangement joins TRBV6-6 to TRBJ2-3, with a tentative D call TRBD1 (5 bases). There are 14 residues in the CDR3. V was shortened by 6 bases and J by 1 base, with 11 bases between the two germline ends. Germline values: CDR1 MNHNY, CDR2 SVGAGI (reference sequence). CDR3 amino acids: CASRGAFGTDTQYF. Here the CDR3 DNA reads TGTGCCAGCAGAGGGGCGTTCGGCACAGATACGCAGTATTTT.

The V call is TRBV11-3, the J call TRBJ1-1, with 10 bases aligning to TRBD1. From germline, CDR1 is SGHNT and CDR2 YENEEA. The CDR3 spans 12 residues. Unmatched junction bases numbered 4, after V lost 5 bases and J lost 10 bases. The CDR3 sequence: CASSPGQGGAFF. The DNA of the CDR3 is TGTGCCAGCAGCCCAGGACAGGGGGGAGCTTTCTTT.

J is TRBJ2-1 and V is TRBV5-1, with no clear D. This CDR3 has 15 amino acids. Germline CDR1 SGHRS, CDR2 YFSETQ. The V and J ends lost 1 base and 0 bases respectively, with 8 bases between them. The CDR3 nucleotides read TGCGCCAGCAGCTTGAGCTCGAGCTCCTACAATGAGCAGTTCTTC. This translates into CASSLSSSSYNEQFF.

The chain employs TRBV5-1 and TRBJ2-3; 15 bases map to TRBD2. The germline V gene encodes CDR1 SGHRS and CDR2 YFSETQ. The V gene end was trimmed by 4 bases and the J gene end by 0 bases; junction bases not matched to a gene: 6. The CDR3 is 18 amino acids. The CDR3: CASSLRGLAGGSTDTQYF. CDR3 DNA sequence: TGCGCCAGCAGCCTACGGGGACTAGCGGGAGGTAGCACAGATACGCAGTATTTT.

The V call is TRBV6-5, the J call TRBJ1-1; D is perhaps TRBD1 (6 bases). This CDR3 has 14 amino acids. Germline assignment: CDR1 MNHEY and CDR2 SVGAGI. The V end was cut by 6 bases, the J end by 0 bases, with 11 bases between. CDR3 nucleotide sequence: TGTGCCAGCAGAAAGGGACAATTGAACACTGAAGCTTTCTTT. Translation: CASRKGQLNTEAFF.

The CDR3 loop is CSVQPQGWAEAFF. CDR3 coding DNA: TGCAGCGTTCAGCCGCAGGGATGGGCTGAAGCTTTCTTT. This chain joins TRBV29-1 and TRBJ1-1; possible D gene TRBD1, 5 bases. Germline V gives CDR1 SQVTM, CDR2 ANQGSEA. CDR3 length: 13 residues. Trimming pared 5 bases from V and 6 bases from J, leaving 16 bases between.

This chain connects TRBV27 to TRBJ2-7, with D possibly matching TRBD1 (5 bases). The germline gives CDR1 MNHEY, CDR2 SMNVEV (reference sequence). The CDR3 is made up of 14 amino acids. V gave up 2 bases and J gave up 3 bases, with 11 bases separating them. CDR3 residues: CASSLVDRYYEQYF. CDR3 bases: TGTGCCAGCAGTTTAGTAGACAGATACTACGAGCAGTACTTC.

On this clone itself: The same CDR3 can be traced to other DNA sequences in this sample. This chain uses TRBV29-1 with TRBJ1-1; TRBD1 matches 7 bases. CDR1 and CDR2 from the germline V gene are SQVTM and ANQGSEA. The CDR3 consists of 13 residues. Unmatched junction bases numbered 6, after V lost 7 bases and J lost 1 base. The CDR3 DNA follows: TGCAGCGCCTCACAGGGGACGAACACTGAAGCTTTCTTT. It yields the protein CSASQGTNTEAFF.

This chain connects TRBV10-3 to TRBJ1-1, with D tentatively TRBD1 (5 bases). This CDR3 comprises 15 residues. Germline CDR1 ENHRY, CDR2 SYGVKD. The germline V and J ends were trimmed by 8 bases and 2 bases, with 18 bases remaining between them. This CDR3 is CAIGGNPQANTEAFF. The CDR3 DNA follows: TGTGCCATCGGGGGGAACCCTCAGGCTAACACTGAAGCTTTCTTT.

This chain connects TRBV7-2 to TRBJ1-2; possible D gene TRBD1, 5 bases. The CDR3 loop spans 14 amino acids. The V end was cut by 2 bases, the J end by 4 bases, with 11 bases between. Germline assignment: CDR1 SGHTA and CDR2 FQGNSA. The CDR3, as DNA: TGTGCCAGCAGCTTATATCGGACACCCTATGGCTACACCTTC. Amino acid sequence: CASSLYRTPYGYTF.

The CDR3 region is CSVDGRLNRGPETQYF. The CDR3 DNA reads as TGCAGCGTTGACGGTCGGTTGAACAGGGGGCCCGAGACCCAGTACTTC. The chain recombines TRBV29-1 with TRBJ2-5, with 9 positions matching TRBD1. The ends lost 3 bases at V and 5 bases at J; junction bases unmatched: 13. CDR1 and CDR2 (germline): SQVTM, ANQGSEA. The CDR3 is made up of 16 amino acids.

This clone occurred once. The genes are TRBV6-4 and TRBJ1-2; tentatively, D is TRBD1 (6 bases). The CDR3 loop spans 12 amino acids. Germline V gives CDR1 MRHNA, CDR2 SNTAGT. Deletions cut 4 bases from V and 7 bases from J, with 10 bases between. The CDR3 sequence: CASSAGVSGYTF. Here the CDR3 DNA reads TGTGCCAGCAGTGCAGGGGTAAGTGGCTACACCTTC.

This clone showed up just a few times. This chain links TRBV10-3 with TRBJ1-1, with unresolved D. Germline V lookup: CDR1 ENHRY, CDR2 SYGVKD. Deletions cut 4 bases from V and 0 bases from J, with 6 bases between. This CDR3 contains 13 residues. DNA for the CDR3: TGTGCCATCAGTGCCGGGATGAACACTGAAGCTTTCTTT. Protein sequence: CAISAGMNTEAFF.

The rearrangement links TRBV7-9 to TRBJ2-3, with TRBD2 matching 10 bases. Germline-derived CDR1 and CDR2 are SEHNR and FQNEAQ (reference sequence). V lost 5 bases and J lost 5; bases outside the gene matches: 7. CDR3 size: 15 residues. CDR3 region: CASSRTSGNVDTQYF. The CDR3 coding sequence is TGTGCCAGCAGCCGAACTAGCGGGAACGTAGATACGCAGTATTTT.

This clone was found a few times. This chain joins TRBV5-6 and TRBJ2-1; 8 positions match TRBD2. With 3 bases clipped from V and 2 bases from J, the junction kept 1 base outside the gene matches. The CDR3 extends over 14 amino acids. The germline V gene has CDR1 SGHDT and CDR2 YYEEEE. CDR3 protein: CASSWGLAYNEQFF. DNA of the CDR3: TGTGCCAGCAGCTGGGGACTAGCCTACAATGAGCAGTTCTTC.